Listed here are 21 T cell receptor beta chains from one sample, sequenced in a study of molecular identifiers for immune sequencing clone quantification. One entry per CDR3 protein results from TCRdb running MiXCR on the PCR reads. Of about half a million distinct CDR3 sequences in the sample, approximately 25% were seen once. Source material: naive CD8+ T cells from blood, with Jurkat cell RNA spiked in. Stated subset: FACS-sorted CD8+CD4-CCR7+CD45RA+ naive T cells. The receptors here all came from a human donor in good health. Some libraries in this study had Jurkat cell RNA spiked in.

In the case of this clonotype: An end of the junction differs from the germline gene, which may be a read error. The chain combines TRBV7-9 with TRBJ1-1, with TRBD1 as a possible D gene (5 bases). The CDR3 covers 14 residues. CDR1 and CDR2 from the germline V gene are SEHNR and FQNEAQ (reference sequence). The CDR3 sequence is CASSLSSGNAEAFF. DNA for the CDR3: TGTGCCAGCAGCTTAAGTTCAGGGAACGCTGAAGCTTTCTTT.

Remarks on this clonotype: The junction differs from germline at one of its ends, possibly a read error. This sequence joins TRBV28 and TRBJ2-7; TRBD1 matches 11 bases. Germline lookup yields CDR1 MDHEN and CDR2 SYDVKM. CDR3 length: 18 amino acids. CDR3 bases: TGTGCCAGCAGTTCCCTACTACCGGGACAGGGGGGCCCCTACGAGCAGCACTTC. Its protein is CASSSLLPGQGGPYEQHF.

The chain combines TRBV4-2 with TRBJ1-1; D is possibly TRBD1 (6 bases). Germline CDR1 reads LGHNA; CDR2 reads YNFKEQ. The V end was cut by 4 bases, the J end by 5 bases, with 11 bases between. The CDR3 totals 13 residues. The CDR3 region is CASSPDRSTEAFF. DNA of the CDR3: TGTGCCAGCAGCCCGGACAGAAGTACTGAAGCTTTCTTT.

The chain has TRBV20-1 and TRBJ1-1, with no clear D. The CDR3 is made up of 21 amino acids. V shed 4 bases and J shed 1 base, with 34 bases lying between them. Germline assignment: CDR1 DFQATT and CDR2 SNEGSKA (reference sequence). The CDR3 nucleotides read TGCAGTGCTACGTACAAGTCCTCGTCCTCAGGTTTAAGTACACGGAACACTGAAGCTTTCTTT. It codes for CSATYKSSSSGLSTRNTEAFF.

CDR3 in amino acids: CATSTTGLNQPQHF. As DNA, the CDR3 is TGTGCCACCAGCACGACAGGGCTCAATCAGCCCCAGCATTTT. This chain uses TRBV15 with TRBJ1-5, with 7 bases aligning to TRBD1. The V gene end was trimmed by 4 bases and the J gene end by 3 bases; junction bases not matched to a gene: 3. CDR3 length equals 14 residues. The germline gives CDR1 LNHNV, CDR2 YYDKDF (reference sequence).

The chain employs TRBV27 and TRBJ1-2, with 10 nucleotides matching TRBD1. From germline, CDR1 is MNHEY and CDR2 SMNVEV (reference sequence). The V gene end was trimmed by 5 bases and the J gene end by 3 bases; junction bases not matched to a gene: 6. The CDR3 has 15 residues. The CDR3 DNA is TGTGCCAGCAGTGCAGGGACAGGGGCTCACTATGGCTACACCTTC. It yields the protein CASSAGTGAHYGYTF.

The chain recombines TRBV4-2 with TRBJ1-1; no firm D call. In germline, CDR1 is LGHNA, CDR2 YNFKEQ. The CDR3 runs 16 residues. The ends were cut back, 8 bases at V and 0 bases at J, with 19 bases in the middle. CDR3 amino acids: CASENLPWRMNTEAFF. The DNA for the CDR3 is TGTGCCAGCGAAAACCTACCGTGGAGAATGAACACTGAAGCTTTCTTT.

The chain uses TRBV5-1 and TRBJ2-2; 8 positions match TRBD1. The ends lost 5 bases at V and 3 bases at J; junction bases unmatched: 9. The CDR3 totals 16 residues. The germline V gene has CDR1 SGHRS and CDR2 YFSETQ. The CDR3 sequence: CASRPRQGIDTGELFF. The CDR3 DNA sequence: TGCGCCAGCAGACCTAGACAGGGGATCGACACCGGGGAGCTGTTTTTT.

This chain uses TRBV24-1 with TRBJ2-3; 7 bases map to TRBD2. The CDR3 has 15 amino acids. Germline-derived CDR1 and CDR2 are KGHDR and SFDVKD. The V gene end was trimmed by 6 bases and the J gene end by 2 bases; junction bases not matched to a gene: 7. The CDR3: CATSTAGEYTDTQYF. The CDR3 coding sequence is TGTGCCACCAGTACGGCGGGGGAGTACACAGATACGCAGTATTTT.

The chain joins TRBV6-2 or TRBV6-3 to TRBJ1-1; D unresolved. Trimming left V 8 bases short and J 2 bases short, with 6 bases between. Germline assignment: CDR1 MNHEY and CDR2 SVGEGT. The CDR3 consists of 11 residues. The CDR3 is CASAGNTEAFF. The CDR3 coding sequence is TGTGCCAGCGCGGGTAACACTGAAGCTTTCTTT.

With respect to this clonotype: The junction does not match germline at one end; this may be a read error. The J gene is TRBJ1-1, the V gene TRBV4-1; no clear D gene. CDR1 is MGHRA, CDR2 YSYEKL, per germline. The CDR3 sequence is 12 residues long. CDR3 nucleotide sequence: TGCGCCAGCAGCCACGAAAACACTAAAGCTTTCTTT. Translated, it gives CASSHENTKAFF.

V gene TRBV29-1 combines with J gene TRBJ2-2; 8 positions match TRBD2. The CDR3 contains 13 residues. The V segment lost 7 bases and the J segment 7 bases; nucleotides outside the gene matches: 8. Germline V lookup: CDR1 SQVTM, CDR2 ANQGSEA. CDR3 nucleotide sequence: TGCAGCGCGCAAGCGGGAGATTTCGGGGAGCTGTTTTTT. This encodes CSAQAGDFGELFF.

This clonotype appeared a few times. The genes are TRBV23-1 and TRBJ2-1; D call uncertain. TRBV23-1 is given ORF status, its function remaining uncertain. CDR3 length: 12 amino acids. Trimming removed 6 bases from V and 4 bases from J, with 7 bases in between. CDR3 loop: CASSTVYNEQFF. Written as DNA, the CDR3 is TGCGCCAGCAGCACAGTTTACAATGAGCAGTTCTTC.

The genes are TRBV11-1 and TRBJ2-1, with 7 bases fitting TRBD2. Germline values: CDR1 SGHAT, CDR2 FQDESV (reference sequence). This CDR3 has 14 residues. V lost 3 bases and J lost 13; bases outside the gene matches: 12. CDR3 protein: CASSLPSGFPGQFF. CDR3 in DNA: TGTGCCAGCAGCTTGCCTAGCGGATTCCCGGGACAGTTCTTC.

There are many counts of this clonotype. V and J are TRBV7-9 and TRBJ1-5; D is ambiguous. There are 13 residues in the CDR3. The V end lost 5 bases, the J end lost 4 bases, and 9 bases lay between the germline ends. CDR1 and CDR2 from the germline V gene are SEHNR and FQNEAQ (reference sequence). CDR3 coding DNA: TGTGCCAGCAGCCCTGGAGGTAATCAGCCCCAGCATTTT. Amino acids: CASSPGGNQPQHF.

This clonotype was seen a few times. The chain is built from TRBV27 and TRBJ2-3; TRBD2 aligns across 9 bases. The CDR3 loop spans 16 amino acids. V was clipped by 6 bases and J by 2 bases; unmatched bases: 9. Germline lookup yields CDR1 MNHEY and CDR2 SMNVEV (reference sequence). The CDR3 protein is CASSLSGSPPTDTQYF. As DNA, the CDR3 is TGTGCCAGCAGCCTTAGCGGGAGTCCCCCCACAGATACGCAGTATTTT.

This chain joins TRBV19 and TRBJ2-2; D gene ambiguous. This CDR3 comprises 11 residues. With 9 bases removed from V and 8 bases from J, the gap between germline ends came to 10 bases. CDR1 is LNHDA, CDR2 SQIVND, per germline (reference sequence). CDR3: CASLHGGELFF. The CDR3 DNA reads TGTGCCAGCCTACACGGAGGGGAGCTGTTTTTT.

This clonotype was seen more than once but under ten times. The rearrangement links TRBV4-2 to TRBJ2-1, with unresolved D. The CDR3 contains 13 residues. CDR1 and CDR2 from the germline V gene are LGHNA and YNFKEQ. The V gene lost 1 base and the J gene lost 5 bases, with 6 bases spanning the gap. In nucleotides, the CDR3 is TGTGCCAGCAGCCAAGTTAAGGACAATGAGCAGTTCTTC. Protein product: CASSQVKDNEQFF.

This clonotype was counted between two and nine times. The rearrangement uses TRBV27 and TRBJ1-1; D is undetermined. Trimming shortened V by 4 bases and J by 0 bases, and 6 bases separated the two germline ends. The CDR3 consists of 13 residues. Per germline, CDR1 MNHEY and CDR2 SMNVEV (reference sequence). In nucleotides, the CDR3 is TGTGCCAGCAGTTGGGGAGTGAACACTGAAGCTTTCTTT. Translated: CASSWGVNTEAFF.

A note on this clonotype: A much larger clone lies a single base off, so this may be a read error. V is TRBV24-1 and J is TRBJ2-2; D is uncertain. CDR3 length: 13 amino acids. Germline-derived CDR1 and CDR2 are KGHDR and SFDVKD. The CDR3 region has the DNA TGTGCCGCCAGTGTCCGTCGCACCGGGGAGCTGTTTTTT. Encoded protein: CAASVRRTGELFF.

This clonotype was counted between two and nine times. This chain connects TRBV19 to TRBJ2-4; tentative D call: TRBD2 (6 bases). V lost 5 bases and J 7 bases, leaving 15 bases between the germline ends. This CDR3 region has 14 residues. Looked up from germline, CDR1 is LNHDA and CDR2 is SQIVND (reference sequence). The CDR3 region has the DNA TGTGCCAGTAGTCCCCCTAACAGCGGGAACATTCAGTACTTC. It codes for CASSPPNSGNIQYF.